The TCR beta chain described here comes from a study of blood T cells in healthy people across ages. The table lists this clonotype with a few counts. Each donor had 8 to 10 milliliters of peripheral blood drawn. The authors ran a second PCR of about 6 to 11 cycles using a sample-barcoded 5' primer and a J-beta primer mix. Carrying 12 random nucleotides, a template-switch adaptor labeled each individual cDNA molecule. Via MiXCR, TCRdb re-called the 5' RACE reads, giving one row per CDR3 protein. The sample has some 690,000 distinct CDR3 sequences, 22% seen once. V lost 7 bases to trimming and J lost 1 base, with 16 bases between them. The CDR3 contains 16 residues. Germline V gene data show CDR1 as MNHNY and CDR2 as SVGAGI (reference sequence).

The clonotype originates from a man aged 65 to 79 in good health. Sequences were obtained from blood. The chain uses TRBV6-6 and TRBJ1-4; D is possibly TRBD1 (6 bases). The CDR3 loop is CASTSQGYLTNEKLFF. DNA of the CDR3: TGTGCCAGCACTTCACAGGGTTACCTAACTAATGAAAAACTGTTTTTT.